This entry is about one T cell receptor beta chain. Antigen specificity is unknown. This sample is drawn from a study of shared clonotypes between healthy human individuals. Study context: Each donor's CD4 naive and CD4 memory cells filled three plates apiece, CD8 naive two, and CD8 memory one.

Each sample came from a Caucasian adult donor living in Nashville, Tennessee. The authors ran the assay at deep level. Assay used: immunoSEQ multiplex PCR; TCRdb lists only in-frame clones, some missing. The table includes approximately 980,000 clones, 60% to 85% detected once. The CDR3 is made up of 13 amino acids. V lost 5 bases and J 10 bases, leaving 15 bases between the germline ends. Per the germline V gene, CDR1 is MNHNS and CDR2 is SASEGT. Broader study findings: Clonotype sharing across a few donors was observed for around 5% of naive CD4 clonotypes.

The gene calls are TRBV6-1 and TRBJ2-1; tentative D call: TRBD1 (6 bases). The receptor was derived from a man between 18 and 29 years old in good health. Input material: memory CD4+ T cells sorted from blood. Subset: CD45RA-negative fraction. CDR3 sequence reads: CASSFDRLSEQFF. The CDR3 bases are TGTGCCAGCAGTTTCGACAGGTTGAGCGAGCAGTTCTTC.